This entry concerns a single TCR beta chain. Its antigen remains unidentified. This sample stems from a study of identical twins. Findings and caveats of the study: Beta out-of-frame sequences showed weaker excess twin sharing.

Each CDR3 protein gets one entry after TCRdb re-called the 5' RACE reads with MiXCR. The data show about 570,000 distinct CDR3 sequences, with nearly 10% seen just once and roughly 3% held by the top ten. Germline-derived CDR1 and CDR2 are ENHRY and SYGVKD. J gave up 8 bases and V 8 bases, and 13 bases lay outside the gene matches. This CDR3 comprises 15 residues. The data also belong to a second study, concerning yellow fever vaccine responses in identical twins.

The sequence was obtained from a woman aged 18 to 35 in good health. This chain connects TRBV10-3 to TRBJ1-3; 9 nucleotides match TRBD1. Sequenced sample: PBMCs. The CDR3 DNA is TGTGCCATCGGGAACCCCGGGACAGGGAAATACACCATATATTTT. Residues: CAIGNPGTGKYTIYF.